These T cell receptor beta chains were read from a single sample in a study of T cell repertoires in cytomegalovirus infection. TCRdb reprocessed the reads via MiXCR and lists one record per CDR3 protein. The table shows a few hundred thousand distinct CDR3 sequences, with about 35% occurring only once. The antigens these receptors bind are not known. The sample in question was cultured PBMCs, obtained from culture after CMV antigen stimulation. Receptors originate from a human donor in good health (CMV status not recorded). Some clones in this sample may be carry-over from other donors' samples. CDR3s include the opening cysteine and the closing phenylalanine or tryptophan. A D gene is named only where the DNA matches it firmly. Clone size, where shown, is once, few, many, or a class for clones that have expanded.

TRBJ2-7 | TRBV6-1 | NA | many | CASGGRGHIEQYF | TGTGCCAGCGGAGGCCGGGGGCATATCGAGCAGTACTTC
TRBJ2-5 | TRBV5-6 | TRBD2 | few | CASSTPGTSGRMTQYF | TGTGCCAGCAGCACCCCTGGGACTAGCGGGAGAATGACCCAGTACTTC
TRBJ2-3 | TRBV7-2 | TRBD2 | many | CASSSEAGGTDTQYF | TGTGCCAGCAGCTCGGAGGCGGGAGGAACAGATACGCAGTATTTT
TRBJ1-5 | TRBV7-2 | NA | few | CASSPRVSNQPQHF | TGTGCCAGCAGCCCCAGGGTTAGCAATCAGCCCCAGCATTTT
TRBJ1-4 | TRBV7-8 | NA | few | CASSVGGASNEKLFF | TGTGCCAGCAGCGTCGGAGGGGCCTCTAATGAAAAACTGTTTTTT
TRBJ2-1 | TRBV28 | TRBD2 | few | CASSSLTKTSGTYNEQFF | TGTGCCAGCAGTTCTCTCACCAAGACTAGCGGGACCTACAATGAGCAGTTCTTC
TRBJ2-2 | TRBV6-1 | NA | few | CASAARAGNTGELFF | TGTGCCAGCGCCGCTCGGGCAGGGAACACCGGGGAGCTGTTTTTT
TRBJ2-1 | TRBV3-1 | NA | NA | CASSPLGVAAYNEQFF | TGTGCCAGCAGCCCCCTCGGGGTAGCGGCCTACAATGAGCAGTTCTTC
TRBJ2-1 | TRBV19 | NA | NA | CASSILGGPGVNEQFF | TGTGCCAGTAGTATTCTCGGCGGGCCGGGGGTCAATGAGCAGTTCTTC
TRBJ1-5 | TRBV7-6 | NA | few | CATGGQPQHF | TGTGCCACCGGGGGTCAGCCCCAGCATTTT
TRBJ2-6 | TRBV12-3/TRBV12-4 | NA | many | CASRSDEPLGANVLTF | TGTGCCAGCAGGAGCGACGAACCTCTAGGGGCCAACGTCCTGACTTTC
TRBJ1-2 | TRBV19 | TRBD1 | NA | CATGTGVGYTF | TGTGCCACCGGGACAGGGGTTGGCTACACCTTC
TRBJ2-1 | TRBV20-1 | NA | NA | CSARAVGEQFF | TGCAGTGCTAGAGCGGTGGGTGAGCAGTTCTTC
TRBJ2-4 | TRBV3-1 | NA | NA | CASSQRGENIQYF | TGTGCCAGCAGCCAGCGCGGGGAAAACATTCAGTACTTC
TRBJ2-3 | TRBV12-3/TRBV12-4 | TRBD2 | NA | CASSRRDYRTDTQYF | TGTGCCAGCAGTCGCCGGGACTACCGCACAGATACGCAGTATTTT
TRBJ2-5 | TRBV19 | NA | NA | CASSIGGRRETQYF | TGTGCCAGTAGTATTGGCGGCAGAAGAGAGACCCAGTACTTC
TRBJ2-1 | TRBV12-3/TRBV12-4 | TRBD2 | NA | CASSFPAGETEQFF | TGTGCCAGCAGTTTCCCAGCGGGAGAGACGGAGCAGTTCTTC
TRBJ2-7 | TRBV28 | TRBD2 | NA | CASSFSRLALTYEQYF | TGTGCCAGCAGTTTCTCCAGACTAGCGCTGACCTACGAGCAGTACTTC
TRBJ1-4 | TRBV27 | NA | few | CASSQQGHEKLFF | TGTGCCAGCAGCCAGCAGGGACATGAAAAACTGTTTTTT
TRBJ2-1 | TRBV11-3 | NA | few | CASSLGWSVMDNEQFF | TGTGCCAGCAGCTTAGGTTGGAGTGTGATGGACAATGAGCAGTTCTTC
TRBJ2-7 | TRBV28 | NA | NA | CASSRGVEWEQYF | TGTGCCAGCTCACGGGGCGTGGAATGGGAGCAGTACTTC
TRBJ1-2 | TRBV7-2 | TRBD1 | NA | CASSLDGTGGANYGYTF | TGTGCCAGCAGCTTAGACGGGACAGGGGGCGCGAACTATGGCTACACCTTC
TRBJ1-3 | TRBV6-8 | NA | NA | CASSNRLSYGNTIYF | TGTGCCAGCAGTAACAGATTATCGTATGGAAACACCATATATTTT
TRBJ2-1 | TRBV19 | TRBD2 | NA | CASSIALMTSGWQTTYNEQFF | TGTGCCAGTAGTATAGCTCTCATGACTAGCGGGTGGCAAACCACCTACAATGAGCAGTTCTTC
TRBJ2-1 | TRBV28 | TRBD2 | NA | CASSLAGGPKDEQFF | TGTGCCAGCAGTTTAGCGGGAGGGCCTAAAGATGAGCAGTTCTTC
TRBJ1-1 | TRBV7-8 | NA | NA | CASSLLRGEAFF | TGTGCCAGCAGCTTATTGAGAGGGGAAGCTTTCTTT
TRBJ1-5 | TRBV19 | NA | NA | CASNFGTPAGSQHF | TGTGCCAGTAACTTCGGGACTCCCGCCGGGTCGCAGCATTTT
TRBJ1-2 | TRBV6-6 | NA | many | CASSYETANYGYTF | TGTGCCAGCAGTTACGAGACAGCTAACTATGGCTACACCTTC
TRBJ2-1 | TRBV6-6 | TRBD2 | NA | CASTRTLAGVVDEQFF | TGTGCCAGCACCCGCACACTAGCGGGAGTGGTGGATGAGCAGTTCTTC
TRBJ2-3 | TRBV7-2 | NA | NA | CASSPGLRTSTDTQYF | TGTGCCAGCAGCCCGGGACTGAGAACTAGCACAGATACGCAGTATTTT
TRBJ2-5 | TRBV27 | NA | NA | CASSCYRGGEETQYF | TGTGCCAGCAGTTGTTATAGGGGGGGAGAAGAGACCCAGTACTTC
TRBJ2-1 | TRBV12-5 | NA | NA | CASGLVFNEQFF | TGTGCTAGTGGTTTGGTTTTCAATGAGCAGTTCTTC
TRBJ1-1 | TRBV7-9 | NA | NA | CASSLTGRTGNTEAFF | TGTGCCAGCAGCTTAACCGGCCGGACGGGGAACACTGAAGCTTTCTTT
TRBJ2-1 | TRBV18 | NA | once | CASSPEAPADEQFF | TGTGCCAGCTCACCAGAAGCCCCAGCAGATGAGCAGTTCTTC
TRBJ2-1 | TRBV2 | TRBD2 | once | CALPPTPASGSPVNEQFF | TGTGCTCTACCCCCCACACCAGCTAGCGGGAGTCCCGTCAATGAGCAGTTCTTC
TRBJ2-1 | TRBV7-9 | TRBD2 | NA | CASSTSVVAGGPFIHEQFF | TGTGCCAGCAGCACCTCGGTGGTAGCGGGAGGGCCTTTCATCCATGAGCAGTTCTTC
TRBJ2-3 | TRBV15 | TRBD2 | few | CATSKRLADVDTQYF | TGTGCCACCAGCAAGCGGCTAGCGGATGTAGATACGCAGTATTTT
TRBJ2-7 | TRBV4-2 | TRBD2 | NA | CASRRTLAGDSYEQYF | TGTGCCAGCAGGCGCACTCTAGCGGGTGACTCCTACGAGCAGTACTTC
TRBJ2-7 | TRBV6-2/TRBV6-3 | NA | few | CASSYSRGGSRQLYEQYF | TGTGCCAGCAGTTACTCGAGGGGCGGGTCCCGGCAGCTCTACGAGCAGTACTTC
TRBJ2-5 | TRBV6-1 | NA | many | CASSDPWGPQETQYF | TGTGCCAGCAGCGATCCCTGGGGGCCACAAGAGACCCAGTACTTC
TRBJ1-1 | TRBV29-1 | NA | NA | CSVEIRGVPTEAFF | TGCAGCGTTGAAATACGGGGCGTCCCCACTGAAGCTTTCTTT